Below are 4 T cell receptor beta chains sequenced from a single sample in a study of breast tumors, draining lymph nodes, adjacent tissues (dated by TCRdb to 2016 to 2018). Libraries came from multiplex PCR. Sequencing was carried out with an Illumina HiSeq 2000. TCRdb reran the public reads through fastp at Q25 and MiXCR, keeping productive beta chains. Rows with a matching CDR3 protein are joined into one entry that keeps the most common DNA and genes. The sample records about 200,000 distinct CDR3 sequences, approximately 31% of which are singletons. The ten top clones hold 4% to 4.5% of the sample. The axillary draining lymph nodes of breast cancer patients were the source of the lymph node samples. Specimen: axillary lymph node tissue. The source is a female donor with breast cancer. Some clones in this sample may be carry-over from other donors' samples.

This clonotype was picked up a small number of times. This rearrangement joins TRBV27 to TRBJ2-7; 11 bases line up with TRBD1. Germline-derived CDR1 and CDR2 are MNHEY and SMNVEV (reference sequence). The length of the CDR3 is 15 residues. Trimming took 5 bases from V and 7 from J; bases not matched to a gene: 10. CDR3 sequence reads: CASSNTGTGGREQYF. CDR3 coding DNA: TGTGCCAGCAGTAACACCGGGACAGGGGGTAGGGAGCAGTACTTC.

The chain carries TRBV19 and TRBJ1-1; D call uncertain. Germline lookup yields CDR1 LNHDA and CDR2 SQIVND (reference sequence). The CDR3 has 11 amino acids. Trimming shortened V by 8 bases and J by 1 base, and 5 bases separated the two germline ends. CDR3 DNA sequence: TGTGCCAGTTGGGGGAACACTGAAGCTTTCTTT. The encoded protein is CASWGNTEAFF.

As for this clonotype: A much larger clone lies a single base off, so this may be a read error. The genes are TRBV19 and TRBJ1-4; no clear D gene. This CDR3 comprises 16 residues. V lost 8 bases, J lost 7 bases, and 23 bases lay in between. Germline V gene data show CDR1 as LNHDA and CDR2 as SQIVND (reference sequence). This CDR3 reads CASGTLQILLGEKLFF. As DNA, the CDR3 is TGTGCCAGTGGTACCCTCCAGATACTATTAGGTGAAAAACTGTTTTTT.

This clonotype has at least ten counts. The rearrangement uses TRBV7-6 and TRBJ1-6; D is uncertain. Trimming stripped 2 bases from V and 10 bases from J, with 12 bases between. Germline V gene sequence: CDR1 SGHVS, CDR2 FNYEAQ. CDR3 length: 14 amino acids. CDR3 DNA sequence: TGTGCCAGCAGCTTACGAGGGAATGGATCACCCCTCCACTTT. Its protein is CASSLRGNGSPLHF.